Following are 19 T cell receptor beta chains from one sample sequenced in a study of shared T cell receptors in the human thymus. Profiling relied on immunoSEQ multiplex PCR, and the TCRdb table lists in-frame clones only, not all of them. This sample has 600,000 to 900,000 clones, with roughly 88% found just once. The same sample was also studied in work on human thymus T cells.

The sequencing input was thymocytes. Receptor source: a girl under two years old with a congenital heart defect.

The chain links TRBV27 to TRBJ1-3; 8 nucleotides agree with TRBD1. CDR1 and CDR2 from the germline V gene are MNHEY and SMNVEV (reference sequence). The V and J ends lost 5 bases and 0 bases, in that order; junction bases with no gene match: 15. The CDR3 is 19 residues long. CDR3 sequence (DNA): TGTGCCAGCAGTGCCATAACCGGAAACAGGGGGAACTCTGGAAACACCATATATTTT. It codes for CASSAITGNRGNSGNTIYF.

The rearrangement links TRBV5-4 to TRBJ2-5; TRBD2 might be the D (5 bases). The J call is doubtful: the DNA matches TRBJ2-7 better. Germline CDR1 is SGHNT and CDR2 is YYREEE (reference sequence). This CDR3 has 15 amino acids. In nucleotides, the CDR3 is TGTGCCAGCAGCTTACTCCGGGGTTCGTCCTACGAGCAGTACTTC. Its translation: CASSLLRGSSYEQYF.

The chain recombines TRBV6-4 with TRBJ1-2, with TRBD1 matching 9 bases. CDR1 and CDR2 (germline): MRHNA, SNTAGT. The CDR3 sequence is 16 residues long. The trim removed 4 bases at V and 2 bases at J, leaving 8 bases unmatched. CDR3 residues: CASSAGTGQANYGYTF. The CDR3 DNA is TGTGCCAGCAGTGCCGGGACAGGGCAAGCAAACTATGGCTACACCTTC.

The rearrangement joins TRBV20-1 to TRBJ1-2; D not resolved. The V gene lost 8 bases and the J gene lost 6 bases, with 10 bases spanning the gap. The CDR3 is 10 residues long. Looked up from germline, CDR1 is DFQATT and CDR2 is SNEGSKA (reference sequence). The CDR3 reads CSPRSDGYTF. The CDR3 DNA reads TGCAGTCCGCGGTCCGATGGCTACACCTTC.

V gene TRBV28 combines with J gene TRBJ2-7; possibly TRBD1 for D (6 bases). The CDR3 spans 14 residues. Trimming cost V 3 bases and J 3 bases, with 12 bases left between them. Germline V lookup: CDR1 MDHEN, CDR2 SYDVKM. The CDR3 here is CASSLTQGFYEQYF. CDR3 coding DNA: TGTGCCAGCAGTTTGACACAGGGATTCTACGAGCAGTACTTC.

The genes are TRBV5-5 and TRBJ2-6, with 8 bases fitting TRBD1. The CDR3 contains 17 residues. Unmatched junction bases numbered 8, after V lost 6 bases and J lost 0 bases. Germline V gene data show CDR1 as SGHKS and CDR2 as YYEKEE (reference sequence). CDR3 sequence (DNA): TGTGCCAGCAACACCCGGGACAGGACCTCTGGGGCCAACGTCCTGACTTTC. The encoded protein is CASNTRDRTSGANVLTF.

V gene TRBV28 combines with J gene TRBJ1-1; 10 positions agree with TRBD1. Germline V gives CDR1 MDHEN, CDR2 SYDVKM. V shed 3 bases, J shed 1 base, and the junction held 5 bases outside the gene matches. The CDR3 contains 16 residues. Here the CDR3 DNA reads TGTGCCAGCAGTTTTGGACAGGGGGGACGGAACACTGAAGCTTTCTTT. Amino acid sequence: CASSFGQGGRNTEAFF.

This clone was observed a few times. The genes are TRBV30 and TRBJ1-6; possibly TRBD1 for D (6 bases). The CDR3 is 15 amino acids. Germline assignment: CDR1 GTSNPN and CDR2 SVGIG (reference sequence). The V end was cut by 4 bases, the J end by 0 bases, with 10 bases between. In DNA form, the CDR3 reads TGTGCCTGGAAGGGGGAGCCCTCCTATAATTCACCCCTCCACTTT. Encoded protein: CAWKGEPSYNSPLHF.

V gene TRBV5-1 combines with J gene TRBJ1-2; tentative D call: TRBD1 (5 bases). Germline CDR1 is SGHRS and CDR2 is YFSETQ. The CDR3 sequence is 15 residues long. Trimming pared 4 bases from V and 2 bases from J, leaving 15 bases between. CDR3 protein: CASSPPGDRNYGYTF. CDR3 bases: TGCGCCAGCAGCCCGCCGGGTGACAGAAACTATGGCTACACCTTC.

This rearrangement joins TRBV6-5 to TRBJ2-1; 8 nucleotides agree with TRBD2. Germline V gives CDR1 MNHEY, CDR2 SVGAGI. The CDR3 has 16 residues. After removal of 2 bases from V and 1 base from J, the junction contained 4 bases not matched to a gene. This CDR3 reads CASSYEPSGSYNEQFF. The CDR3 coding sequence is TGTGCCAGCAGTTACGAACCTAGCGGGTCCTACAATGAGCAGTTCTTC.

The rearrangement uses TRBV6-6 and TRBJ1-2, with TRBD1 matching 7 bases. Germline V gene lookup returns CDR1 MNHNY and CDR2 SVGAGI (reference sequence). The J segment lost 8 bases and the V segment lost 6 bases, leaving 9 bases of the junction unmatched. The CDR3 has 13 amino acids. In DNA, the CDR3 is TGTGCCAGCAGGACAGGGAGGAGGGAGGGCTACACCTTC. Translated, it gives CASRTGRREGYTF.

This clone was seen more than once but under ten times. This chain uses TRBV5-1 with TRBJ2-3, with 7 bases aligning to TRBD2. Trimming removed 4 bases from V and 2 bases from J; junction bases left unmatched: 13. Germline lookup yields CDR1 SGHRS and CDR2 YFSETQ. The CDR3 spans 17 residues. CDR3 coding DNA: TGCGCCAGCAGCCCCGAGGGGCGAGCGGGGCTCACAGATACGCAGTATTTT. Encoded protein: CASSPEGRAGLTDTQYF.

This chain joins TRBV10-3 and TRBJ2-2; D possibly corresponds to TRBD1 (6 bases). Trimming left V 4 bases short and J 1 base short, with 16 bases between. Germline CDR1 is ENHRY and CDR2 is SYGVKD. This CDR3 spans 17 amino acids. The CDR3 DNA reads TGTGCCATCAGTGGATCGCTACAGGGATGGAACACCGGGGAGCTGTTTTTT. It yields the protein CAISGSLQGWNTGELFF.

This rearrangement joins TRBV14 to TRBJ2-3; no reliable D call. Germline assignment: CDR1 SGHDN and CDR2 FVKESK. CDR3 length equals 14 residues. Deletions cut 0 bases from V and 6 bases from J, with 10 bases between. The CDR3 coding sequence is TGTGCCAGCAGCCAAGATTGGTGGCTTGATACGCAGTATTTT. It encodes CASSQDWWLDTQYF.

This clone occurred once. The V and J genes are TRBV14 and TRBJ2-7; 7 bases line up with TRBD1. Germline loops: CDR1 SGHDN, CDR2 FVKESK. The CDR3 totals 15 residues. Unmatched junction bases numbered 10, after V lost 3 bases and J lost 5 bases. CDR3 protein: CASSQDGQTGNEQYF. Written as DNA, the CDR3 is TGTGCCAGCAGCCAGGACGGACAGACAGGGAACGAGCAGTACTTC.

The chain couples TRBV7-6 to TRBJ2-2, with TRBD1 matching 7 bases. The germline V gene has CDR1 SGHVS and CDR2 FNYEAQ. Trimming removed 1 base from V and 4 bases from J; junction bases left unmatched: 3. The CDR3 extends over 15 amino acids. CDR3 bases: TGTGCCAGCAGCTTAGGGGGACAGCTCACCGGGGAGCTGTTTTTT. Encoded protein: CASSLGGQLTGELFF.

This clone has just one count. This rearrangement joins TRBV7-9 to TRBJ1-2; 7 positions match TRBD1. The CDR3 loop spans 17 amino acids. J was trimmed by 1 base and V by 1 base; bases with no gene match: 9. Germline V lookup: CDR1 SEHNR, CDR2 FQNEAQ (reference sequence). This CDR3 reads CASSLEEQGSLNYGYTF. In DNA, the CDR3 is TGTGCCAGCAGCTTAGAGGAACAGGGGAGTCTTAACTATGGCTACACCTTC. Filled out from reference TRBV7-9 and TRBJ1-2, the complete variable domain reads DTGVSQNPRHKITKRGQNVTFRCDPISEHNRLYWYRQTLGQGPEFLTYFQNEAQLEKSRLLSDRFSAERPKGSFSTLEIQRTEQGDSAMYLCASSLEEQGSLNYGYTFGSGTRLTVV.

The CDR3 region has the DNA TGCGCCAGCAGTGAGATAGCGGTTCCCGGGTACAATGAGCAGTTCTTC. Protein product: CASSEIAVPGYNEQFF. V is TRBV10-1 and J is TRBJ2-1; tentative D call: TRBD2 (6 bases). Germline loops: CDR1 WNHNN, CDR2 SYGVQD (reference sequence). This CDR3 comprises 16 residues. V was pared by 2 bases and J by 4 bases, with 15 bases between.

This chain connects TRBV5-4 to TRBJ2-1; TRBD2 agrees at 7 bases. The CDR3 consists of 16 residues. Germline CDR1 is SGHNT and CDR2 is YYREEE (reference sequence). The V and J ends lost 3 bases and 1 base, in that order; junction bases with no gene match: 7. The CDR3 sequence: CASSSLGTKSYNEQFF. CDR3 coding DNA: TGTGCCAGCAGCTCACTCGGGACTAAATCCTACAATGAGCAGTTCTTC.